This T cell receptor (beta chain) was identified in a study of cytotoxic CD8 clonotypes in ibrutinib-treated CLL. In the study overall: The group held roughly ten relapsed/refractory and around 14 treatment-naive patients, with fewer than 18 IGHV unmutated. Partial responders approximately 25, complete 2; around twelve progressed and about 15 stayed in remission by median approximately 5.5 years. Study-level results: The clonality went up when patients responded to ibrutinib and dropped back toward baseline at progression. The study found baseline clonality above age-matched healthy donors, tracking circulating CD8+ T-cell counts.

Profiled with immunoSEQ multiplex PCR; TCRdb holds only in-frame clones, not every one. The data hold more than 300,000 clones, with approximately 80% observed a single time. About this clone: Its cognate antigen is unknown.

This CDR3 comprises 16 residues. Germline trimming cut 2 bases from V and 7 bases from J; bases unmatched to any gene: 12. Germline lookup yields CDR1 MDHEN and CDR2 SYDVKM. This clonotype was sampled from a human donor with chronic lymphocytic leukemia. Sequencing was performed on PBMCs, taken before ibrutinib treatment. The chain recombines TRBV28 with TRBJ2-7; 9 nucleotides agree with TRBD1. The CDR3 loop is CASSLPPGQGVREQYF. The CDR3 DNA is TGTGCCAGCAGTTTACCACCGGGACAGGGCGTTCGGGAGCAGTACTTC.